This T cell receptor (beta chain) was observed in a study of shared clonotypes between healthy human individuals (dated by TCRdb to 2018 to 2021). Concerning the study at large: The cohort included a few men and two women between 18 and 49 years of age. For each donor, CD4 naive and CD4 memory were each given three plates, CD8 naive was given two plates, and CD8 memory was given one plate. To estimate repertoire size and how much clonotypes are shared between individuals, the study performed deep sequencing of blood TCR repertoires from a few healthy adults. To increase sequencing depth and limit assay-specific biases, TCR repertoire library preparation and sequencing were carried out by different laboratories using diverse techniques. Each donor's leukapheresis produced roughly between roughly 0.85 and 9.5 billion PBMCs. On the study overall, not on this receptor specifically: Approximately 5% of naive CD4, 3.5% of naive CD8, approximately 2% of memory CD4, and 0.35% to 0.4% of memory CD8 clonotypes were shared across several donors. Higher generation probabilities were observed for clonotypes shared by all four sorted-subset donors than for non-shared clonotypes. Because the study included a small number of donors, the genetic and exposure-history diversity represented was limited. Incomplete sequencing was indicated by rarefaction of sorted-subset datasets, despite the large sequencing depth. Sampling was restricted to blood, and TCR repertoires in tissue are likely to differ from TCR repertoires in blood. Estimated clonotype richness was generally larger for naive than for memory subsets. Based on pairwise subsampling, the degree of clonotype sharing among donors was expected to be affected by sequencing depth.

TCR CDR3 regions were amplified from genomic DNA by multiplex PCR using the deep immunoSEQ assay. Extracted genomic DNA from each cell subset was distributed evenly across all wells of several immunoSEQ 96-well plates, and each plate was treated as a replicate. For sorted subsets, approximately 0.2 ug of genomic DNA, equivalent to some 30,000 T cell genomes, went into each replicate PCR. The purified libraries were quantified using a Qubit 3.0 fluorometer, sized with a Bioanalyzer 2100, and then quantified again using the KAPA Library Quantification kit. Every immunoSEQ 96-well plate was sequenced on a dedicated single-read 150-cycle Illumina NextSeq 550 flow cell. The paper's processing steps were these. Because the immunoSEQ output included only junctional sequences and no quality scores, the filtering could not be the same as the filtering used for full-length reads. To assign V/J genes and CDR3, sequences were annotated against IMGT germline references using PyIR, a Python wrapper for IgBLAST v1.9. Reads with weak V/J assignments (E-value above 1e-6), missing CDR3, stop codons, out-of-frame junctions, or ambiguous translated residues were removed. A V3J clonotype was defined by an identical inferred V gene, J gene, and CDR3 amino acid sequence. Percentage overlap between repertoires was computed as shared unique clonotypes divided by the size of the smaller repertoire. Repertoire richness was assessed with RTK rarefaction, the Chao1 estimator, and Recon v2.1 estimates of unobserved clonotypes. For all TCRbeta clonotypes obtained by the gDNA method from four donors, generation probabilities were computed with OLGA. TCRdb took this table from immuneACCESS and kept in-frame rearrangements with V and J called. Such tables lack part of the clones; where checked against another copy, unresolved V genes explain under half of the gap, and the rest is unexplained. The V and J calls and clone size were taken over from that table, and D and trimming were inferred from the DNA. The sample has about 2.1 million clones on record, roughly 93% of them singletons. Less than 2% of the sample is held by the ten biggest clonotypes.

Taken from the germline V gene (reference sequence), the CDR1 and CDR2 loops are MNHEY and SMNVEV. Spanning cysteine to phenylalanine, the CDR3 consists of 17 amino acids. Only the CDR3 DNA stays, 51 bases, in frame from base 1. Trimming accounts for 3 bases at V and 0 bases at J, while the number of junction bases matched to no gene is 7. About this clone: What antigen it recognizes has not been identified. The record has no base qualities; no much larger clone is one base away.

CD8 naive samples were obtained by positive selection for CCR7 among CD45RO-negative cells, yielding a CD45RA+CCR7+ population from which TemRA cells were excluded. The donors were healthy, HIV-negative adults with no recently reported acute infections or vaccinations. Only Caucasian adults living in Nashville, Tennessee, USA were represented among the donors. Blood was obtained by leukapheresis, after which PBMCs were separated by Ficoll-Histopaque density gradient centrifugation and cryopreserved in liquid nitrogen vapor phase. Analytical flow cytometry was used to check the purity and quantity of each magnetically sorted T cell population. Genomic DNA was isolated from each sorted fraction and quantified by UV absorbance on a Nanodrop 2000c.

The sample consisted of naive CD8+ T cells from PBMCs. The sample's cell subset or site label, decoded: CD45RA+CCR7+. The chain links TRBV27 with TRBJ2-3; TRBD2 lines up with 9 middle nucleotides. This clonotype originated in a man between 18 and 29 years old in good health. Some clones in this sample may be carry-over from other donors' samples. In nucleotide form, the sequence is TGTGCCAGCAGTTTGGGCCCTAGCGGGATTAGCACAGATACGCAGTATTTT. This is translated as CASSLGPSGISTDTQYF.